Below, 22 T cell receptor beta chains from the same sample are listed, as sequenced in a study of blood T cell repertoires in COVID-19. Clones were read by immunoSEQ multiplex PCR, and TCRdb kept only the in-frame ones, dropping some. This table holds around 120,000 clones, under 75% found once. Sequenced input: peripheral blood. All receptors derive from a man older than 75 with acute or convalescent COVID-19.

The V gene is TRBV28, the J gene TRBJ1-5, with D perhaps TRBD1 (5 bases). CDR1 and CDR2 (germline): MDHEN, SYDVKM. The V end lost 6 bases, the J end lost 4 bases, and 10 bases lay between the germline ends. CDR3 length: 13 residues. The CDR3 DNA sequence: TGTGCCAGCAGCTGGGGCCTTAATCAGCCCCAGCATTTT. This sequence encodes CASSWGLNQPQHF.

V usage is TRBV7-2 and J usage is TRBJ2-1; TRBD2 matches 8 bases. Per the germline V gene, CDR1 is SGHTA and CDR2 is FQGNSA. There are 14 residues in the CDR3. V was clipped by 1 base and J by 6 bases; unmatched bases: 2. The CDR3 spells CASSLDGGANEQFF. The CDR3 DNA sequence: TGTGCCAGCAGCTTAGACGGGGGGGCCAATGAGCAGTTCTTC.

The chain couples TRBV11-3 to TRBJ2-1; D might be TRBD1 (5 bases). Trimming took 1 base from V and 0 from J, leaving 7 bases between them. Looked up from germline, CDR1 is SGHNT and CDR2 is YENEEA. The CDR3 spans 15 residues. The DNA of the CDR3 is TGTGCCAGCAGCTTAGGGACACGCTCCTACAATGAGCAGTTCTTC. It encodes CASSLGTRSYNEQFF.

The chain is built from TRBV9 and TRBJ1-1, with TRBD1 identical over 8 bases. Per germline, CDR1 SGDLS and CDR2 YYNGEE. After removal of 2 bases from V and 1 base from J, the junction contained 4 bases not matched to a gene. The CDR3 runs 15 residues. The chain's CDR3 is CASSVTGARNTEAFF. The CDR3 region has the DNA TGTGCCAGCAGCGTGACAGGGGCCAGGAACACTGAAGCTTTCTTT.

The gene calls are TRBV5-1 and TRBJ1-5, with TRBD1 matching 9 bases. The germline gives CDR1 SGHRS, CDR2 YFSETQ. Trimming took 4 bases from V and 3 from J; bases not matched to a gene: 8. This CDR3 is built from 16 residues. CDR3 in amino acids: CASSPGTGWDNQPQHF. The CDR3 nucleotides read TGCGCCAGCAGCCCGGGGACAGGGTGGGACAATCAGCCCCAGCATTTT.

V gene TRBV11-2 combines with J gene TRBJ2-5, with TRBD2 matching over 12 bases. CDR3 length equals 16 residues. Trimming cost V 1 base and J 5 bases; bases outside gene matches: 5. Germline V lookup: CDR1 SGHAT, CDR2 FQNNGV. CDR3 coding DNA: TGTGCCAGCAGCTTAGCCAGGACTAGCGGGATGGAGACCCAGTACTTC. This encodes CASSLARTSGMETQYF.

The genes are TRBV9 and TRBJ2-3, with D possibly matching TRBD1 (6 bases). Trimming cost V 1 base and J 0 bases, with 15 bases left between them. Germline CDR1 and CDR2: SGDLS and YYNGEE. The CDR3 runs 17 residues. CDR3 sequence (DNA): TGTGCCAGCAGCGTAAGGGCAGGGGAGACTAGCACAGATACGCAGTATTTT. Translation gives CASSVRAGETSTDTQYF.

The chain joins TRBV6-5 to TRBJ1-4; no reliable D call. Germline CDR1 MNHEY, CDR2 SVGAGI. CDR3 size: 11 residues. V gave up 6 bases and J gave up 8 bases, with 7 bases separating them. The CDR3 loop is CASREEEKLFF. The CDR3 region has the DNA TGTGCCAGCAGGGAGGAGGAAAAACTGTTTTTT.

The CDR3 region has the DNA TGTGCCAGCAGTTATACCGCGGGACAGGGGGTCGGGAGGCACCGAGATACGCAGTATTTT. Its translation is CASSYTAGQGVGRHRDTQYF. J is TRBJ2-3 and V is TRBV6-2 or TRBV6-3, with 11 bases matching TRBD1. Germline V gene data show CDR1 as MNHEY and CDR2 as SVGEGT. V trimming: 3 bases; J trimming: 5 bases; junction bases outside the gene matches: 19. This CDR3 has 20 residues.

The chain is built from TRBV6-2 or TRBV6-3 and TRBJ2-5; TRBD2 matches at 11 bases. Trimming took 6 bases from V and 7 from J; bases not matched to a gene: 10. Per the germline V gene, CDR1 is MNHEY and CDR2 is SVGEGT. The CDR3 has 15 amino acids. The CDR3 bases are TGTGCCAGCAGCTGGGGACTAGCGGCTCGTCGGACCCAGTACTTC. Translation: CASSWGLAARRTQYF.

This chain uses TRBV5-1 with TRBJ2-5, with a possible D match to TRBD1 (6 bases). V was clipped by 4 bases and J by 4 bases, with 17 bases between them. CDR3 size: 15 residues. Germline CDR1 reads SGHRS; CDR2 reads YFSETQ. As DNA, the CDR3 is TGCGCCAGCAGCCTCCCACGCACAGGGTTAGAGACCCAGTACTTC. Translation: CASSLPRTGLETQYF.

V is TRBV7-3 and J is TRBJ2-7, with 12 bases matching TRBD1. V lost 6 bases and J lost 6; bases outside the gene matches: 6. From germline, CDR1 is SGHTA and CDR2 FQGTGA. The length of the CDR3 is 14 residues. The CDR3 nucleotides read TGTGCCAGCAGTTCCGGGACAGGGGGCCTCGAGCAGTACTTC. Translation: CASSSGTGGLEQYF. Using reference TRBV7-3 and TRBJ2-7 for the parts outside the CDR3, the full variable domain is GAGVSQTPSNKVTEKGKYVELRCDPISGHTALYWYRQSLGQGPEFLIYFQGTGAADDSGLPNDRFFAVRPEGSVSTLKIQRTERGDSAVYLCASSSGTGGLEQYFGPGTRLTVT.

The rearrangement joins TRBV23-1 to TRBJ1-2, with 8 bases fitting TRBD1. Being an ORF, TRBV23-1 has a function that is uncertain. After removal of 2 bases from V and 0 bases from J, the junction contained 11 bases not matched to a gene. This CDR3 has 18 amino acids. CDR3 residues: CASSQPGAGGRANYGYTF. The CDR3 nucleotides read TGCGCCAGCAGTCAACCGGGAGCAGGGGGCCGTGCTAACTATGGCTACACCTTC.

This clone was seen a single time. The V and J genes are TRBV25-1 and TRBJ2-4, with 7 bases identical to TRBD2. Per the germline V gene, CDR1 is MGHDK and CDR2 is SYGVNS. The trim removed 2 bases at V and 7 bases at J, leaving 5 bases unmatched. This CDR3 region has 14 residues. The CDR3 region has the DNA TGTGCCAGCAGTGAAATTGGGGGGGGGAACATTCAGTACTTC. Translation gives CASSEIGGGNIQYF.

This clone was observed a few times. The chain joins TRBV7-9 to TRBJ1-1; no firm D call. The CDR3 length is 13 residues. The V end lost 4 bases, the J end lost 3 bases, and 9 bases lay between the germline ends. Germline loops: CDR1 SEHNR, CDR2 FQNEAQ (reference sequence). For the CDR3, the DNA is TGTGCCAGCAGCTATACGAGCTACACTGAAGCTTTCTTT. Amino acids: CASSYTSYTEAFF.

V usage is TRBV7-8 and J usage is TRBJ2-5, with D possibly being TRBD1 (6 bases). Germline CDR1 and CDR2: SGHVS and FQNEAQ. This CDR3 has 14 residues. Between the trimmed V and J ends, which lost 4 bases and 7 bases, there was a span of 16 bases. The CDR3, as DNA: TGTGCCAGCAGCTCTCAGGGGTGGGATGGGACCCAGTACTTC. This encodes CASSSQGWDGTQYF.

The rearrangement links TRBV7-2 to TRBJ2-1, with D tentatively TRBD2 (6 bases). The germline gives CDR1 SGHTA, CDR2 FQGNSA. V lost 3 bases, J lost 3 bases, and 12 bases lay in between. The CDR3 has 15 residues. In nucleotides, the CDR3 is TGTGCCAGCAGCTTGGCGGGATTAGGCTACAATGAGCAGTTCTTC. It yields the protein CASSLAGLGYNEQFF.

J is TRBJ2-7 and V is TRBV6-2 or TRBV6-3; 9 bases map to TRBD1. CDR3 size: 16 residues. The V segment lost 2 bases and the J segment 0 bases; nucleotides outside the gene matches: 5. Looked up from germline, CDR1 is MNHEY and CDR2 is SVGEGT. CDR3 amino acids: CASSYGQGRSSYEQYF. CDR3 in DNA: TGTGCCAGCAGTTACGGACAGGGGAGAAGCTCCTACGAGCAGTACTTC.

J is TRBJ1-1 and V is TRBV28, with TRBD1 identical over 10 bases. Germline loops: CDR1 MDHEN, CDR2 SYDVKM. This CDR3 has 15 amino acids. V dropped 8 bases and J dropped 4; count of bases not matched to a gene: 10. The CDR3 region has the DNA TGTGCCAGCGTCCCCGGGACAGGGGTCGGCACTGAAGCTTTCTTT. The encoded protein is CASVPGTGVGTEAFF.

The CDR3 DNA reads TGCGCCAGCAGCCAAGATCCGGGGAAGCCCCAGCATTTT. Protein sequence: CASSQDPGKPQHF. The J gene is TRBJ1-5, the V gene TRBV4-1; D gene unclear. The CDR3 has 13 residues. The V and J ends lost 0 bases and 8 bases respectively, with 8 bases between them. The V gene's germline CDR1 is MGHRA and CDR2 YSYEKL.

CDR3 in DNA: TGTGCCAGCAGTTTTTCCCACCGGGAATACGAGCAGTACTTC. Translated, it gives CASSFSHREYEQYF. The chain carries TRBV28 and TRBJ2-7; TRBD2 might be the D (5 bases). Trimming shortened V by 3 bases and J by 4 bases, and 13 bases separated the two germline ends. Germline assignment: CDR1 MDHEN and CDR2 SYDVKM. The CDR3 runs to 14 residues.

The V gene is TRBV4-1, the J gene TRBJ2-7; a possible D gene is TRBD2 (6 bases). The CDR3 has 16 amino acids. The V gene lost 4 bases and the J gene lost 2 bases, with 18 bases spanning the gap. Germline V lookup: CDR1 MGHRA, CDR2 YSYEKL. CDR3 sequence (DNA): TGCGCCAGCAGCCCGCTGACGCTAGCGAAACCCTACGAGCAGTACTTC. Protein: CASSPLTLAKPYEQYF.